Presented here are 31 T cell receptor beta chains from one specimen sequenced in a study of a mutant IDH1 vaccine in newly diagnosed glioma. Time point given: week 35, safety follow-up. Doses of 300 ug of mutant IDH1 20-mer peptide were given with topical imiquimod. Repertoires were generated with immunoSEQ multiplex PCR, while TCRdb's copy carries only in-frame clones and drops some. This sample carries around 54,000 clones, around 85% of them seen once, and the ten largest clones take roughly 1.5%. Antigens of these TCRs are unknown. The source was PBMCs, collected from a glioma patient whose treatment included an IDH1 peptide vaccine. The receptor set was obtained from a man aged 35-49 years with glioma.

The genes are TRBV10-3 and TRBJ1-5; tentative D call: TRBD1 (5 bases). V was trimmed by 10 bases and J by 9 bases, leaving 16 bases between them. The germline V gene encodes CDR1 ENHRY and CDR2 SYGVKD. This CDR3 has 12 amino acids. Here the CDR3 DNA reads TGTGCCAACCAGGGAGGGGACGGGCCCCAGCATTTT. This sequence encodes CANQGGDGPQHF.

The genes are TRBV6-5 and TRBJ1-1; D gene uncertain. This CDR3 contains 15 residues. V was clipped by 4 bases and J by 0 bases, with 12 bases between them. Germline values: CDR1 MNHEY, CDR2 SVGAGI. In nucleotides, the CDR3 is TGTGCCAGCAGTTCCGCCGGCGCTGTGAACACTGAAGCTTTCTTT. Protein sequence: CASSSAGAVNTEAFF.

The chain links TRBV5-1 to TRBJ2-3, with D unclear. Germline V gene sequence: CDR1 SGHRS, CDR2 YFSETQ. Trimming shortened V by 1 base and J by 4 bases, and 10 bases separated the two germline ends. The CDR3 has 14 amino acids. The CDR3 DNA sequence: TGCGCCAGCAGCTTGTACGGTGGTGCAGATACGCAGTATTTT. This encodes CASSLYGGADTQYF. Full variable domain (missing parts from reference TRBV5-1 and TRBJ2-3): KAGVTQTPRYLIKTRGQQVTLSCSPISGHRSVSWYQQTPGQGLQFLFEYFSETQRNKGNFPGRFSGRQFSNSRSEMNVSTLELGDSALYLCASSLYGGADTQYFGPGTRLTVL.

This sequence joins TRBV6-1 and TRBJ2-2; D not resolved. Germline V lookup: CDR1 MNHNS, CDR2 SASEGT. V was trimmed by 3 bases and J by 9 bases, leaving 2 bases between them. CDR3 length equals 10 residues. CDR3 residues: CASSDRELFF. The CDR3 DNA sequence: TGTGCCAGCAGTGATCGGGAGCTGTTTTTT.

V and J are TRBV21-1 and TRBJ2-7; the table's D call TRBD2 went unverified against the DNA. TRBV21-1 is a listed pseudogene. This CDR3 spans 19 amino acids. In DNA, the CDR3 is TGTGCCAGCAGCAAAGCGTCAGCAGCGGGAGGCGACTTGGGCTACGAGCAGTACTTC. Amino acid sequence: CASSKASAAGGDLGYEQYF.

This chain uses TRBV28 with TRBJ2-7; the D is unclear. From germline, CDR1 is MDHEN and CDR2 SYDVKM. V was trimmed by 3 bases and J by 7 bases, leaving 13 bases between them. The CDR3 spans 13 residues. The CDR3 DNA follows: TGTGCCAGCAGTTTGTCCAACGGCGGAGAGCAGTACTTC. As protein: CASSLSNGGEQYF.

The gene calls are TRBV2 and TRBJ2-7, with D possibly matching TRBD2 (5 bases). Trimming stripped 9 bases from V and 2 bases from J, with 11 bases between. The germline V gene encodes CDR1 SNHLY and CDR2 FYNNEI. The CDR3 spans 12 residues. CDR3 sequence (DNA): TGTGCCAGTGGGAGAGTGACCTACGAGCAGTACTTC. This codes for CASGRVTYEQYF.

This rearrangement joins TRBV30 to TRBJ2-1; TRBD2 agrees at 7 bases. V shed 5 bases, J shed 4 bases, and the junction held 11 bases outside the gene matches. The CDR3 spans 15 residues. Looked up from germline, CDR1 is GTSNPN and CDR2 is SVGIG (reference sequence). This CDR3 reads CAWHDPGLQYNEQFF. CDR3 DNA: TGTGCCTGGCATGACCCGGGACTACAGTACAATGAGCAGTTCTTC.

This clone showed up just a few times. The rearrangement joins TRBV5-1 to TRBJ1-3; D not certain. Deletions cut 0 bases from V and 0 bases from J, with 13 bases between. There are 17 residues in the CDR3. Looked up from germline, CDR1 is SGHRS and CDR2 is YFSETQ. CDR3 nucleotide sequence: TGCGCCAGCAGCTTGGCCCCGGACTCACGCTCTGGAAACACCATATATTTT. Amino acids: CASSLAPDSRSGNTIYF. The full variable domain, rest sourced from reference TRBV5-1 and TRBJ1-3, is KAGVTQTPRYLIKTRGQQVTLSCSPISGHRSVSWYQQTPGQGLQFLFEYFSETQRNKGNFPGRFSGRQFSNSRSEMNVSTLELGDSALYLCASSLAPDSRSGNTIYFGEGSWLTVV.

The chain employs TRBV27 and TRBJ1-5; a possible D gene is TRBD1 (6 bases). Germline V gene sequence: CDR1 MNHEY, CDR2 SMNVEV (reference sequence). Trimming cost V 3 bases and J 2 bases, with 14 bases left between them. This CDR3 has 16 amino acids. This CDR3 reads CASSLQGIFGNQPQHF. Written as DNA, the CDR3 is TGTGCCAGCAGTTTGCAGGGGATCTTTGGCAATCAGCCCCAGCATTTT.

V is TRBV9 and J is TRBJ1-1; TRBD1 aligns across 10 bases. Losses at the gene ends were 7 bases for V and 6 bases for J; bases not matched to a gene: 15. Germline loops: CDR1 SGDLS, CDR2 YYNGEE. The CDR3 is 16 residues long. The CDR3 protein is CASSQTGGAVGPEAFF. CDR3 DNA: TGTGCCAGCTCCCAGACAGGGGGCGCGGTTGGCCCTGAAGCTTTCTTT.

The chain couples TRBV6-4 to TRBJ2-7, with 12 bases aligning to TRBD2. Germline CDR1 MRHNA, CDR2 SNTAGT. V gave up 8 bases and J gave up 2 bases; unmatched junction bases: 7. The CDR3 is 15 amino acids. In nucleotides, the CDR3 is TGTGCCAGCGCCCCGGGACTAGCGGGCCCCTACGAGCAGTACTTC. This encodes CASAPGLAGPYEQYF.

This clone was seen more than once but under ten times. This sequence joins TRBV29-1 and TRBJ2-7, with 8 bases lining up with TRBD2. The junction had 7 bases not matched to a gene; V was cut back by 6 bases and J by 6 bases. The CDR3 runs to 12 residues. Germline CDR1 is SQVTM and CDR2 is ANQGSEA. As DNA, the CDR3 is TGCAGCGTAACGGGAGGGCCTCGCGAGCAGTACTTC. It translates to CSVTGGPREQYF.

CDR3 DNA sequence: TGCGCCAGCAGCTTGGCCGTGGCGGGAGGCATGGAGACCCAGTACTTC. Protein product: CASSLAVAGGMETQYF. This rearrangement joins TRBV5-1 to TRBJ2-5; 8 bases align to TRBD2. The CDR3 sequence is 16 residues long. The junction had 9 bases not matched to a gene; V was cut back by 0 bases and J by 5 bases. Per the germline V gene, CDR1 is SGHRS and CDR2 is YFSETQ.

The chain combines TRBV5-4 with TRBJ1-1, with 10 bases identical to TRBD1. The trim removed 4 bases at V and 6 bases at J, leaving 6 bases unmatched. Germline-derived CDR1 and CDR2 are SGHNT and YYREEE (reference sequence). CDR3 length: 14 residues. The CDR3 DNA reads TGTGCCAGCAGCACCGGGACAGGGGTTGCTGAAGCTTTCTTT. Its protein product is CASSTGTGVAEAFF.

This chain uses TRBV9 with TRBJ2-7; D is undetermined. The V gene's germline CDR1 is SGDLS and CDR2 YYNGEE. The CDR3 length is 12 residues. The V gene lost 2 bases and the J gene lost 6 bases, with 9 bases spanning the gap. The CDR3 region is CASSVVTCEQYF. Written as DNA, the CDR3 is TGTGCCAGCAGCGTTGTTACATGCGAGCAGTACTTC.

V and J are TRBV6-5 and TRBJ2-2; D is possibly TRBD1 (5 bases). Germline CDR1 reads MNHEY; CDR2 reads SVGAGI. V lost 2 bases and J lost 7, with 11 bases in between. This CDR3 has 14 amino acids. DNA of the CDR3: TGTGCCAGCAGTTACCTAATCAGGGACGGGGAGCTGTTTTTT. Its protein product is CASSYLIRDGELFF.

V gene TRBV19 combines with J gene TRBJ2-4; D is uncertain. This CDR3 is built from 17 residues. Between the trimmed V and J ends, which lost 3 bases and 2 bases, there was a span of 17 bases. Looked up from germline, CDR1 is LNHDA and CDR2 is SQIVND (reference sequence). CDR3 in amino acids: CASSMVRVGGPKNIQYF. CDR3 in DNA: TGTGCCAGTAGTATGGTTCGGGTTGGCGGACCCAAAAACATTCAGTACTTC.

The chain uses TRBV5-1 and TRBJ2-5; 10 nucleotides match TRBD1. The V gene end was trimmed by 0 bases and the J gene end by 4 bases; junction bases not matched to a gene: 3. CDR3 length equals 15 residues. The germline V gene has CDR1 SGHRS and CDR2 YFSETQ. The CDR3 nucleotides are TGCGCCAGCAGCTTGGATGGGACAGGGGCAGAGACCCAGTACTTC. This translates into CASSLDGTGAETQYF.

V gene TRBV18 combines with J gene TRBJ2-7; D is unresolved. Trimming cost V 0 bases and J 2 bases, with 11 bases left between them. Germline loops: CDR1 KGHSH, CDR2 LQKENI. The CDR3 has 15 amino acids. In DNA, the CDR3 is TGTGCCAGCTCACCACCGAGGCGAATTCCCTACGAGCAGTACTTC. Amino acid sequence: CASSPPRRIPYEQYF.

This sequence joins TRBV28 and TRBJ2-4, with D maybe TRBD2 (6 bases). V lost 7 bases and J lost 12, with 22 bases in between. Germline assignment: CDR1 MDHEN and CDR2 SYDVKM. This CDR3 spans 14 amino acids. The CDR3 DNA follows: TGTGCCAGCACTGTATTTGGGAGGCCTAAAACTCAGTACTTC. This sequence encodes CASTVFGRPKTQYF. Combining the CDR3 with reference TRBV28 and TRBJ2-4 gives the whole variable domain DVKVTQSSRYLVKRTGEKVFLECVQDMDHENMFWYRQDPGLGLRLIYFSYDVKMKEKGDIPEGYSVSREKKERFSLILESASTNQTSMYLCASTVFGRPKTQYFGAGTRLSVL.

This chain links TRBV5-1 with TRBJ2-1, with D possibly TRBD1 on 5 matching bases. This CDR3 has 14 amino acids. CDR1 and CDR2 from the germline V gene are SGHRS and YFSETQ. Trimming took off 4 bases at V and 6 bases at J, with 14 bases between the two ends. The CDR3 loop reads CASSAARAPNEQFF. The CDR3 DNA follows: TGCGCCAGCAGCGCGGCCAGGGCCCCCAATGAGCAGTTCTTC.

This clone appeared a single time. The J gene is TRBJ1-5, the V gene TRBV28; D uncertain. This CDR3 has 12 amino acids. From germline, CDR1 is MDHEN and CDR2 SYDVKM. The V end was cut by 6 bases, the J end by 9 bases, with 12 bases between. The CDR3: CASSVAPGPQHF. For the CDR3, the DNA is TGTGCCAGCAGCGTGGCCCCAGGGCCCCAGCATTTT.

The CDR3: CASSYFRDQPQHF. Here the CDR3 DNA reads TGTGCCAGCAGTTACTTTCGAGATCAGCCCCAGCATTTT. The chain links TRBV6-5 to TRBJ1-5; no clear D gene. Germline loops: CDR1 MNHEY, CDR2 SVGAGI. Between the trimmed V and J ends, which lost 1 base and 5 bases, there was a span of 6 bases. The CDR3 totals 13 residues.

DNA for the CDR3: TGTGCCAGCAGCTTATTACAGGGGGAAGAGACCCAGTACTTC. Translating gives CASSLLQGEETQYF. V gene TRBV7-9 combines with J gene TRBJ2-5, with 8 bases fitting TRBD1. Germline loops: CDR1 SEHNR, CDR2 FQNEAQ (reference sequence). The CDR3 runs 14 residues. The trim removed 2 bases at V and 3 bases at J, leaving 2 bases unmatched.

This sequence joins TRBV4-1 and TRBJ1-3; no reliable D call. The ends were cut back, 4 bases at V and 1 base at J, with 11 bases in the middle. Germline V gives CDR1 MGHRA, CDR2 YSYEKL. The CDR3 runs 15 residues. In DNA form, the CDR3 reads TGCGCCAGCAGCCGCCTTATAGGATCTGGAAACACCATATATTTT. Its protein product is CASSRLIGSGNTIYF.

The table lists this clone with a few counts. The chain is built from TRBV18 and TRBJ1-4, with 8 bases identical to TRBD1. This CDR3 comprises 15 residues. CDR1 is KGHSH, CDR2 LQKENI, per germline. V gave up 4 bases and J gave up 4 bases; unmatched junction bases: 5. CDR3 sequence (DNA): TGTGCCAGCTCACTAATGGGACAGGATAATGAAAAACTGTTTTTT. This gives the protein CASSLMGQDNEKLFF.

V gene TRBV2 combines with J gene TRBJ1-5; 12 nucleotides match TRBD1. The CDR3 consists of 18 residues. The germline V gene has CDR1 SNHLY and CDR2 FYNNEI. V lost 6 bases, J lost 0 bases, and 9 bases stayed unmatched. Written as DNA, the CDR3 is TGTGCCAGCAGGGGGCCGGGACAGGGGGCAGTTAGCAATCAGCCCCAGCATTTT. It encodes CASRGPGQGAVSNQPQHF. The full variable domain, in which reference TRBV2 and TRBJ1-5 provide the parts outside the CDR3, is EPEVTQTPSHQVTQMGQEVILRCVPISNHLYFYWYRQILGQKVEFLVSFYNNEISEKSEIFDDQFSVERPDGSNFTLKIRSTKLEDSAMYFCASRGPGQGAVSNQPQHFGDGTRLSIL.

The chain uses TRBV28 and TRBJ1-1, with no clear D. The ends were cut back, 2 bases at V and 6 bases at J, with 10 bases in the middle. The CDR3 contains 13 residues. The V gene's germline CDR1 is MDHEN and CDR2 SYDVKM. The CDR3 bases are TGTGCCAGCAGTTTAGCGTTTCAGCCTGAAGCTTTCTTT. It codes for CASSLAFQPEAFF.

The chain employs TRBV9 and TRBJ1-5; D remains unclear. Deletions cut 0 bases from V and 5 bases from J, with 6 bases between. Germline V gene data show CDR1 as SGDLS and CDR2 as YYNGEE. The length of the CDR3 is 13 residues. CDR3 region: CASSVAFDQPQHF. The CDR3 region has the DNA TGTGCCAGCAGCGTAGCTTTCGATCAGCCCCAGCATTTT.

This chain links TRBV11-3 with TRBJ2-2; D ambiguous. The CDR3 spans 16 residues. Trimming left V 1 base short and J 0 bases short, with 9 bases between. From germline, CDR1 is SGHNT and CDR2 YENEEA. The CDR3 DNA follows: TGTGCCAGCAGCTTAGGTCGCAGTTCGAACACCGGGGAGCTGTTTTTT. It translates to CASSLGRSSNTGELFF.